Sequencing of this TCR beta chain was carried out in a study of blood T cell repertoires in COVID-19. TCRdb keeps only in-frame clones here, not all; method: immunoSEQ multiplex PCR. Here the sample spans some 270,000 clones, approximately 85% being singletons. Seattle patients were enrolled during active infection and followed longitudinally. This CDR3 comprises 14 residues. Germline trimming cut 5 bases from V and 3 bases from J; bases unmatched to any gene: 3. The germline gives CDR1 MDHEN, CDR2 SYDVKM. Sequencing input: peripheral blood. This sequence originates from a human donor with COVID-19, enrolled during active disease. The donor label of this sample is uncertain. The chain uses TRBV28 and TRBJ1-2; 10 nucleotides match TRBD1. The CDR3 DNA follows: TGTGCCAGCAGTCCGACAGGGGGCCACTATGGCTACACCTTC. This translates into CASSPTGGHYGYTF.